What follows are 31 T cell receptor beta chains derived from one specimen sequenced in a study of shared clonotypes between healthy human individuals. Using immunoSEQ multiplex PCR, the repertoire was profiled, and TCRdb retains in-frame clones only, with some absent. The sample consists of under 2,000,000 clones, about 94% of them appearing once. CD8 cells classed as naive were CD45RO-negative and positively selected for CCR7, excluding terminally differentiated effector memory CD45RA+ cells. The sample consisted of naive CD8+ T cells sorted from blood. Receptor source: a man younger than 35 in good health.

The chain uses TRBV13 and TRBJ2-2; a weak D match, TRBD2 (7 bases). This CDR3 comprises 15 residues. The V end was cut by 2 bases, the J end by 3 bases, with 10 bases between. Per the germline V gene, CDR1 is PRHDT and CDR2 is FYEKMQ (reference sequence). CDR3 residues: CASSLRGADTGELFF. Written as DNA, the CDR3 is TGTGCCAGCAGCTTACGGGGGGCTGACACCGGGGAGCTGTTTTTT. The full variable domain, in which reference TRBV13 and TRBJ2-2 provide the parts outside the CDR3, is AAGVIQSPRHLIKEKRETATLKCYPIPRHDTVYWYQQGPGQDPQFLISFYEKMQSDKGSIPDRFSAQQFSDYHSELNMSSLELGDSALYFCASSLRGADTGELFFGEGSRLTVL.

The gene calls are TRBV10-3 and TRBJ1-1, with D possibly TRBD1 on 5 matching bases. CDR1 and CDR2 from the germline V gene are ENHRY and SYGVKD. Trimming took off 7 bases at V and 5 bases at J, with 14 bases between the two ends. The CDR3 is 13 residues long. The CDR3 is CAIKAGSGTEAFF. CDR3 coding DNA: TGTGCCATCAAGGCAGGGTCTGGGACTGAAGCTTTCTTT.

The chain is built from TRBV7-8 and TRBJ1-1; 8 positions match TRBD1. V gave up 4 bases and J gave up 1 base; unmatched junction bases: 8. This CDR3 is 16 amino acids long. Germline CDR1 and CDR2: SGHVS and FQNEAQ. CDR3 DNA: TGTGCCAGCAGCTCCACAGGGGGATTGGGGAACACTGAAGCTTTCTTT. Translated, it gives CASSSTGGLGNTEAFF. Drawing the rest from reference TRBV7-8 and TRBJ1-1, the complete variable domain is GAGVSQSPRYKVAKRGQDVALRCDPISGHVSLFWYQQALGQGPEFLTYFQNEAQLDKSGLPSDRFFAERPEGSVSTLKIQRTQQEDSAVYLCASSSTGGLGNTEAFFGQGTRLTVV.

The chain couples TRBV5-1 to TRBJ2-1, with TRBD1 matching 7 bases. Germline CDR1 and CDR2: SGHRS and YFSETQ. Trimming cost V 0 bases and J 10 bases; bases outside gene matches: 7. This CDR3 region has 14 residues. CDR3 nucleotide sequence: TGCGCCAGCAGCTTGGTCGACAGGGCATCCGAGCAGTTCTTC. It codes for CASSLVDRASEQFF. Together with reference TRBV5-1 and TRBJ2-1, the CDR3 gives the full variable domain: KAGVTQTPRYLIKTRGQQVTLSCSPISGHRSVSWYQQTPGQGLQFLFEYFSETQRNKGNFPGRFSGRQFSNSRSEMNVSTLELGDSALYLCASSLVDRASEQFFGPGTRLTVL.

This CDR3 reads CASSIGGNTGELFF. The CDR3, as DNA: TGTGCCAGCAGCATCGGCGGGAACACCGGGGAGCTGTTTTTT. The chain combines TRBV7-9 with TRBJ2-2, with D hard to call. Germline values: CDR1 SEHNR, CDR2 FQNEAQ (reference sequence). The V and J ends lost 5 bases and 1 base respectively, with 8 bases between them. This CDR3 is built from 14 residues.

A remark on this clone: Other DNA variants within this sample encode the same CDR3. The chain links TRBV13 to TRBJ2-5; possible D gene TRBD2, 6 bases. The length of the CDR3 is 13 residues. Trimming shortened V by 1 base and J by 5 bases, and 8 bases separated the two germline ends. CDR1 is PRHDT, CDR2 FYEKMQ, per germline (reference sequence). CDR3 amino acids: CASSLVGSETQYF. In DNA form, the CDR3 reads TGTGCCAGCAGCTTAGTCGGGAGTGAGACCCAGTACTTC.

The chain uses TRBV10-1 and TRBJ2-3; 9 bases are a match to TRBD2. This CDR3 has 15 amino acids. The V gene's germline CDR1 is WNHNN and CDR2 SYGVQD (reference sequence). With 3 bases clipped from V and 2 bases from J, the junction kept 3 bases outside the gene matches. The CDR3 nucleotides read TGCGCCAGCAGTGACCTAGCGGGAACCACAGATACGCAGTATTTT. The encoded protein is CASSDLAGTTDTQYF.

The rearrangement joins TRBV13 to TRBJ1-1, with 10 bases aligning to TRBD1. Germline CDR1 PRHDT, CDR2 FYEKMQ (reference sequence). CDR3 length: 15 amino acids. V gave up 1 base and J gave up 3 bases; unmatched junction bases: 2. The chain's CDR3 is CASSLEGQGYTEAFF. The CDR3 DNA reads TGTGCCAGCAGCTTAGAGGGACAGGGGTACACTGAAGCTTTCTTT. Full variable domain (remainder filled in from reference TRBV13 and TRBJ1-1): AAGVIQSPRHLIKEKRETATLKCYPIPRHDTVYWYQQGPGQDPQFLISFYEKMQSDKGSIPDRFSAQQFSDYHSELNMSSLELGDSALYFCASSLEGQGYTEAFFGQGTRLTVV.

The genes are TRBV19 and TRBJ1-1; 7 bases line up with TRBD1. Germline lookup yields CDR1 LNHDA and CDR2 SQIVND (reference sequence). The ends lost 7 bases at V and 1 base at J; junction bases unmatched: 15. The CDR3 runs 17 residues. Written as DNA, the CDR3 is TGTGCCAGTACCCCTTGGGGACAGAGGGGGTCGAACACTGAAGCTTTCTTT. It specifies CASTPWGQRGSNTEAFF.

The chain uses TRBV27 and TRBJ2-2; TRBD2 might be the D (5 bases). Trimming pared 3 bases from V and 1 base from J, leaving 12 bases between. CDR1 and CDR2 from the germline V gene are MNHEY and SMNVEV (reference sequence). There are 16 residues in the CDR3. The CDR3, as DNA: TGTGCCAGCAGTTTGTCTTTTGGAGGGAACACCGGGGAGCTGTTTTTT. It is translated as CASSLSFGGNTGELFF.

The chain carries TRBV4-1 and TRBJ1-6; a possible D gene is TRBD1 (5 bases). CDR1 and CDR2 (germline): MGHRA, YSYEKL. The CDR3 loop spans 15 amino acids. V gave up 0 bases and J gave up 13 bases, with 16 bases separating them. DNA of the CDR3: TGCGCCAGCAGCCAAGATTCGTTGCAGGGCTCTCCCCTCCACTTT. Amino acid sequence: CASSQDSLQGSPLHF.

This chain uses TRBV29-1 with TRBJ2-7, with D perhaps TRBD1 or TRBD2 (7 bases each). V was cut by 1 base and J by 1 base, with 17 bases left in between. The CDR3 extends over 16 amino acids. Germline V gene data show CDR1 as SQVTM and CDR2 as ANQGSEA. This CDR3 is CSVEGRAGQSSYEQYF. As DNA, the CDR3 is TGCAGCGTTGAAGGTCGAGCGGGACAGAGTTCCTACGAGCAGTACTTC.

This chain links TRBV5-6 with TRBJ2-7; TRBD2 aligns across 7 bases. There are 16 residues in the CDR3. Germline lookup yields CDR1 SGHDT and CDR2 YYEEEE. V trimming: 1 base; J trimming: 2 bases; junction bases outside the gene matches: 9. CDR3 residues: CASSLTSDSKPYEQYF. CDR3 nucleotide sequence: TGTGCCAGCAGCTTGACTAGCGACTCCAAACCCTACGAGCAGTACTTC.

CDR3 protein: CASSLGPDTEAFF. The CDR3 DNA reads TGTGCCAGCAGCCTGGGACCGGACACTGAAGCTTTCTTT. The chain has TRBV7-6 and TRBJ1-1; D is perhaps TRBD1 (5 bases). The length of the CDR3 is 13 residues. CDR1 is SGHVS, CDR2 FNYEAQ, per germline. The V gene lost 5 bases and the J gene lost 3 bases, with 10 bases spanning the gap.

Remarks on this clone: One end of the junction is discordant with germline, which a read error may explain. The chain carries TRBV12-5 and TRBJ2-3; TRBD2 matches 11 bases. This CDR3 is 14 amino acids long. From germline, CDR1 is LGHNT and CDR2 FRNRAP. CDR3: CASGLGLAADTQYF. The CDR3 bases are TGTGCTAGTGGCTTGGGACTAGCGGCGGATACGCAGTATTTT.

The chain combines TRBV27 with TRBJ2-3; 12 bases map to TRBD2. Germline CDR1 and CDR2: MNHEY and SMNVEV (reference sequence). V lost 5 bases to trimming and J lost 2 bases; unmatched junction nucleotides: 8. The CDR3 has 17 amino acids. This CDR3 is CASSPQRTSGITDTQYF. CDR3 DNA sequence: TGTGCCAGCAGTCCTCAGAGGACTAGCGGGATCACAGATACGCAGTATTTT.

The V gene is TRBV30, the J gene TRBJ2-3, with 11 bases aligning to TRBD2. V lost 4 bases to trimming and J lost 2 bases; unmatched junction nucleotides: 5. This CDR3 contains 15 residues. The V gene's germline CDR1 is GTSNPN and CDR2 SVGIG (reference sequence). The CDR3 sequence: CAWTTSGGFTDTQYF. The CDR3 DNA reads as TGTGCCTGGACTACTAGCGGGGGCTTCACAGATACGCAGTATTTT.

In its sample, this clone was seen once. This chain connects TRBV27 to TRBJ1-1, with TRBD1 as a possible D gene (6 bases). V was shortened by 5 bases and J by 6 bases, with 16 bases between the two germline ends. This CDR3 region has 14 residues. Germline CDR1 reads MNHEY; CDR2 reads SMNVEV (reference sequence). The CDR3 sequence is CASSAGGRSAEAFF. As DNA, the CDR3 is TGTGCCAGCAGTGCCGGGGGGCGCTCGGCTGAAGCTTTCTTT.

To note about this clone: At one boundary the junction diverges from the germline segment, which might be a read error. The V gene is TRBV7-9, the J gene TRBJ2-7; TRBD1 matches 11 bases. The CDR3 loop spans 15 amino acids. Germline CDR1 and CDR2: SEHNR and FQNEAQ (reference sequence). The CDR3: CASSLGTGGAYEGHF. DNA for the CDR3: TGTGCCAGCAGCTTAGGGACAGGGGGCGCGTACGAGGGCCACTTC. Variable domain in full (rest from reference TRBV7-9 and TRBJ2-7): DTGVSQNPRHKITKRGQNVTFRCDPISEHNRLYWYRQTLGQGPEFLTYFQNEAQLEKSRLLSDRFSAERPKGSFSTLEIQRTEQGDSAMYLCASSLGTGGAYEGHFGPGTRLTVT.

This clone was counted once. The gene calls are TRBV18 and TRBJ2-5, with TRBD2 matching over 7 bases. The CDR3 extends over 15 amino acids. The V gene end was trimmed by 2 bases and the J gene end by 5 bases; junction bases not matched to a gene: 8. Per germline, CDR1 KGHSH and CDR2 LQKENI. CDR3 sequence reads: CASSPFIGGTETQYF. CDR3 DNA sequence: TGTGCCAGCTCACCATTTATCGGGGGGACGGAGACCCAGTACTTC.

The rearrangement uses TRBV6-5 and TRBJ2-7; 9 bases are a match to TRBD1. The germline V gene has CDR1 MNHEY and CDR2 SVGAGI. CDR3 length: 15 residues. After removal of 6 bases from V and 2 bases from J, the junction contained 8 bases not matched to a gene. CDR3 sequence reads: CASSRAWTGAYEQYF. For the CDR3, the DNA is TGTGCCAGCAGCCGCGCCTGGACAGGGGCCTACGAGCAGTACTTC.

This chain links TRBV9 with TRBJ2-5; D might be TRBD1 (5 bases). V lost 0 bases, J lost 5 bases, and 11 bases lay in between. Germline CDR1 reads SGDLS; CDR2 reads YYNGEE. This CDR3 has 14 amino acids. CDR3 sequence (DNA): TGTGCCAGCAGCGTAGGACAGAAGAAGGAGACCCAGTACTTC. Protein sequence: CASSVGQKKETQYF.

About this clone: Other DNA sequences in this sample translate to the same CDR3. The V and J genes are TRBV4-3 and TRBJ2-3; a weak D match, TRBD2 (6 bases). Trimming took 0 bases from V and 0 from J, leaving 7 bases between them. This CDR3 is 15 amino acids long. The germline CDR1 and CDR2 sequences are LGHNA and YSLEER. CDR3: CASSQDAGSTDTQYF. CDR3 in DNA: TGCGCCAGCAGCCAAGATGCGGGGAGCACAGATACGCAGTATTTT.

CDR3: CASRPTGMVDTQYF. The DNA of the CDR3 is TGTGCCAGCAGACCCACGGGTATGGTAGATACGCAGTATTTT. The rearrangement links TRBV28 to TRBJ2-3; no reliable D call. Trimming took 6 bases from V and 5 from J, leaving 15 bases between them. Germline V lookup: CDR1 MDHEN, CDR2 SYDVKM. The CDR3 is 14 residues long.

The chain carries TRBV4-1 and TRBJ2-7, with 7 bases matching TRBD1. The junction had 5 bases not matched to a gene; V was cut back by 0 bases and J by 0 bases. Germline CDR1 MGHRA, CDR2 YSYEKL. The CDR3 is 16 amino acids. The CDR3 DNA is TGCGCCAGCAGCCAAGAAAGGACAGGTATCTCCTACGAGCAGTACTTC. Protein: CASSQERTGISYEQYF.

The chain combines TRBV25-1 with TRBJ2-7; possibly TRBD1 for D (6 bases). Trimming removed 7 bases at V and 0 bases at J, with 16 bases between. CDR3 length: 15 amino acids. Germline CDR1 reads MGHDK; CDR2 reads SYGVNS. In DNA, the CDR3 is TGTGCCAGCACTGACACAGGGCCGAGCTCCTACGAGCAGTACTTC. As protein: CASTDTGPSSYEQYF.

V and J are TRBV7-9 and TRBJ2-5; D is unclear. The CDR3 is made up of 13 amino acids. Germline CDR1 and CDR2: SEHNR and FQNEAQ (reference sequence). The V end was cut by 3 bases, the J end by 5 bases, with 10 bases between. The CDR3 reads CASSFMGSETQYF. CDR3 bases: TGTGCCAGCAGCTTCATGGGTTCGGAGACCCAGTACTTC.

The chain recombines TRBV7-6 with TRBJ2-5; maybe TRBD2 (5 bases). The germline V gene has CDR1 SGHVS and CDR2 FNYEAQ. The CDR3 is 13 residues long. The V end was cut by 5 bases, the J end by 7 bases, with 14 bases between. The CDR3 spells CASSPLLEGTQYF. The CDR3 DNA is TGTGCCAGCAGCCCTCTCTTAGAGGGGACCCAGTACTTC.

This clone was observed a few times. The chain combines TRBV4-1 with TRBJ1-1; maybe TRBD1 (5 bases). Germline V CDR1 and CDR2: MGHRA, YSYEKL. The V gene lost 2 bases and the J gene lost 5 bases, with 12 bases spanning the gap. The CDR3 covers 14 residues. The CDR3 coding sequence is TGCGCCAGCAGCCAATCCAGGGTCGAAACTGAAGCTTTCTTT. This encodes CASSQSRVETEAFF.

About this clone: The sample carries other DNA sequences with the same CDR3. The chain joins TRBV4-1 to TRBJ2-7; a weak D match, TRBD1 (5 bases). V dropped 3 bases and J dropped 2 bases, with 8 bases sitting between them. Germline V CDR1 and CDR2: MGHRA, YSYEKL. The CDR3 totals 13 residues. The CDR3 region is CASSQPGTYEQYF. The CDR3 DNA sequence: TGCGCCAGCAGCCAGCCAGGGACCTACGAGCAGTACTTC.

V gene TRBV18 combines with J gene TRBJ1-2; D perhaps matches TRBD1 (6 bases). With 2 bases removed from V and 4 bases from J, the gap between germline ends came to 14 bases. The CDR3 spans 15 residues. Germline V CDR1 and CDR2: KGHSH, LQKENI. In DNA, the CDR3 is TGTGCCAGCTCACCATCAGGGGAGGAGCTCTATGGCTACACCTTC. Amino acids: CASSPSGEELYGYTF.